A selection of T cell receptor beta chains follows, all from one sample in a study of cytomegalovirus exposure and HLA in healthy donors. Generated by immunoSEQ multiplex PCR, the TCRdb table keeps only in-frame clones and is missing some. In the table there are 240,000 or so clones, about 81% of which are singletons. The sample comprised PBMCs. Source of these receptors: a woman aged 55-69 years in good health and CMV-seropositive. Both conserved end residues are part of each CDR3. D genes are given only for firm matches. Clone size is stated in some rows and not others, as once, few, many or a class when expanded.

NA TRBJ2-7 NA TRBV29-1 CSVVTDYEQYF TGCAGCGTTGTGACAGATTACGAGCAGTACTTC
TRBD1 TRBJ1-2 NA TRBV28 CASSRTGWMGGGYTF TGTGCCAGCAGCCGGACAGGGTGGATGGGGGGTGGCTACACCTTC
TRBD1 TRBJ2-5 NA TRBV2 CASSKQGGEETQYF TGTGCCAGCAGTAAACAAGGGGGCGAAGAGACCCAGTACTTC
NA TRBJ2-3 NA TRBV19 CASSTLAGRQTADTQYF TGTGCCAGTAGTACCCTGGCGGGACGGCAAACTGCAGATACGCAGTATTTT
NA TRBJ2-1 NA TRBV19 CASSIQQGFRSEQFF TGTGCCAGTAGTATTCAGCAGGGTTTTCGAAGTGAGCAGTTCTTC
NA TRBJ2-1 once TRBV7-9 CASSFSLNEQFF TGTGCCAGCAGCTTTAGTTTGAATGAGCAGTTCTTC
NA TRBJ1-4 NA TRBV6-1 CASSEGGDRQKLFF TGTGCCAGCAGTGAAGGGGGGGATCGGCAAAAACTGTTTTTT
NA TRBJ1-1 NA TRBV7-6 CASRRTSGALSSEAFF TGTGCCAGCAGACGCACATCTGGGGCGCTTTCGAGTGAAGCTTTCTTT
TRBD1 TRBJ2-6 NA TRBV7-3 CASSFQGAGANVLTF TGTGCCAGCAGCTTTCAGGGGGCCGGGGCCAACGTCCTGACTTTC
NA TRBJ2-1 NA TRBV5-1 CASSPRRGGQYNEQFF TGCGCCAGCAGCCCTCGGAGGGGGGGGCAATACAATGAGCAGTTCTTC
NA TRBJ1-4 once TRBV4-1 CASSFHPRVADDELFF TGCGCCAGCAGTTTCCACCCCAGGGTCGCGGATGATGAACTGTTTTTT
TRBD1 TRBJ2-5 NA TRBV5-1 CASSLEGGSETQYF TGCGCCAGCAGCTTGGAAGGGGGCAGTGAGACCCAGTACTTC
NA TRBJ2-7 NA TRBV4-1 CASSQESANYEQYF TGCGCCAGCAGCCAAGAGTCAGCGAACTACGAGCAGTACTTC
TRBD2 TRBJ2-1 NA TRBV19 CASSRGLAGGNHEQFF TGTGCCAGTAGTCGGGGACTAGCGGGAGGCAACCATGAGCAGTTCTTC
NA TRBJ1-2 NA TRBV7-9 CASSLDVGVYGYTF TGTGCCAGCAGCTTAGATGTAGGGGTATATGGCTACACCTTC
TRBD1 TRBJ2-7 NA TRBV30 CAWSRTGGAYEQYF TGTGCCTGGAGTCGGACAGGGGGCGCCTACGAGCAGTACTTC
TRBD1 TRBJ2-1 NA TRBV19 CASSKLPGTGGNEQFF TGTGCCAGTAGTAAGCTTCCCGGGACAGGGGGCAATGAGCAGTTCTTC
NA TRBJ2-5 NA TRBV9 CASSVGTVQETQYF TGTGCCAGCAGCGTAGGGACAGTCCAAGAGACCCAGTACTTC